This TCR beta chain was recovered during a study of blood T cell repertoires in COVID-19. Turning to the study itself: COVID-19 samples collected from the United States, Italy and Spain covered acute and convalescent phases.

J gave up 4 bases and V 4 bases, and 4 bases lay outside the gene matches. In germline, CDR1 is MGHRA, CDR2 YSYEKL. The CDR3 is 14 residues long. In the source study's methods: Amplification with reference gene primers provided the estimates of nucleated cell counts. Assay used: immunoSEQ multiplex PCR; TCRdb lists only in-frame clones, some missing. V and J calls and clone size come straight from that table; D and trimming were deduced from the DNA. The table has around 150,000 clones, roughly 90% seen once. Sequencing was done on a sample of peripheral blood. The V and J genes are TRBV4-1 and TRBJ2-7; 10 nucleotides align to TRBD1. This clonotype was obtained from a man between 60 and 75 years old with acute or convalescent COVID-19. This CDR3 is CASSPGQGGYEQYF. CDR3 sequence (DNA): TGCGCCAGCAGCCCCGGACAGGGGGGATACGAGCAGTACTTC.